This TCR beta chain was captured in a study of blood T cell repertoires in COVID-19. Study-level information: Italy, Spain and the United States were the sources of the convalescent and acute COVID-19 samples.

The junction had 11 bases not matched to a gene; V was cut back by 5 bases and J by 8 bases. CDR1 and CDR2 (germline): LNHDA, SQIVND (reference sequence). There are 15 residues in the CDR3. Study processing details: The authors estimated nucleated cell counts from reference gene primer amplification. The data were produced by immunoSEQ multiplex PCR, yet TCRdb's version contains in-frame clones alone and is incomplete. The DNA gave D and trimming, while V, J and clone size come from that table. The sample has about 230,000 clones; roughly four fifths are singletons. The specimen was peripheral blood. This chain joins TRBV19 and TRBJ1-3; 8 bases agree with TRBD1. This clonotype was obtained from a woman at least 80 years old with COVID-19, enrolled during active disease. CDR3 sequence (DNA): TGTGCCAGTAGTCGCCCTGACAGGGGAGGAGACACCATATATTTT. Protein sequence: CASSRPDRGGDTIYF.